This entry concerns a single TCR beta chain. These data belong to a study of cytomegalovirus exposure and HLA in healthy donors. PCR was performed using 60 Vbeta and 13 Jbeta primers. Sequenced by immunoSEQ multiplex PCR; TCRdb stores in-frame clones only, minus some. The table shows about 190,000 clones, with about 88% occurring only once. CDR1 and CDR2 from the germline V gene are SQVTM and ANQGSEA. The CDR3 is made up of 15 amino acids. V was cut by 4 bases and J by 0 bases, with 13 bases left in between. The chain recombines TRBV29-1 with TRBJ1-3; D gene unclear. The clonotype comes from a woman under 30 in good health and CMV-seronegative. Sequencing used PBMCs. The CDR3 here is CSVAPGYNSGNTIYF. The CDR3 coding sequence is TGCAGCGTTGCTCCGGGATACAACTCTGGAAACACCATATATTTT.